What follows are 7 T cell receptor beta chains derived from one specimen sequenced in a study of blood T cell repertoires in COVID-19. The data were produced by immunoSEQ multiplex PCR, yet TCRdb's version contains in-frame clones alone and is incomplete. The sample lists around 300,000 clones; roughly nine tenths were seen once. The sample consisted of peripheral blood. The source is a woman between 25 and 40 years old with COVID-19, enrolled during active disease.

The V gene is TRBV28, the J gene TRBJ1-2; D unclear. Germline V lookup: CDR1 MDHEN, CDR2 SYDVKM. Deletions cut 3 bases from V and 7 bases from J, with 12 bases between. CDR3 length: 13 residues. The CDR3 DNA sequence: TGTGCCAGCAGTTTCACGCAGAAAATTGGCTACACCTTC. Encoded protein: CASSFTQKIGYTF.

V gene TRBV12-3 or TRBV12-4 combines with J gene TRBJ1-2; no clear D gene. The CDR3 covers 12 residues. Between the trimmed V and J ends, which lost 5 bases and 5 bases, there was a span of 9 bases. The CDR3 spells CASSNTEYGYTF. DNA of the CDR3: TGTGCCAGCAGTAATACGGAGTATGGCTACACCTTC.

This clone was found many times. Within the sample, other DNA sequences also encode this same CDR3. The chain employs TRBV4-2 and TRBJ1-5, with D hard to call. The V end lost 1 base, the J end lost 7 bases, and 5 bases lay between the germline ends. CDR1 is LGHNA, CDR2 YNFKEQ, per germline. The CDR3 spans 12 residues. Here the CDR3 DNA reads TGTGCCAGCAGCCAAGGGGAGCAGCCCCAGCATTTT. Residues: CASSQGEQPQHF.

This chain connects TRBV19 to TRBJ2-7; 10 bases agree with TRBD2. Germline V gives CDR1 LNHDA, CDR2 SQIVND (reference sequence). CDR3 length: 14 amino acids. The J segment lost 2 bases and the V segment lost 4 bases, leaving 2 bases of the junction unmatched. The CDR3 region has the DNA TGTGCCAGTAGTACAACTAGCGGGACCTACGAGCAGTACTTC. This gives the protein CASSTTSGTYEQYF.

The gene calls are TRBV5-4 and TRBJ2-1; D call uncertain. V gave up 0 bases and J gave up 7 bases, with 5 bases separating them. This CDR3 contains 12 residues. Looked up from germline, CDR1 is SGHNT and CDR2 is YYREEE (reference sequence). The CDR3: CASSLELNEQFF. CDR3 bases: TGTGCCAGCAGCTTGGAACTAAATGAGCAGTTCTTC.

The chain has TRBV7-8 and TRBJ1-2; 7 bases agree with TRBD1. This CDR3 comprises 13 residues. Germline V gives CDR1 SGHVS, CDR2 FQNEAQ. V shed 5 bases, J shed 2 bases, and the junction held 2 bases outside the gene matches. CDR3 sequence reads: CASSRQGNYGYTF. Written as DNA, the CDR3 is TGTGCCAGCAGCAGACAGGGAAACTATGGCTACACCTTC.

The rearrangement uses TRBV30 and TRBJ2-7; 9 bases align to TRBD1. This CDR3 spans 13 amino acids. V was clipped by 7 bases and J by 4 bases; unmatched bases: 8. The germline CDR1 and CDR2 sequences are GTSNPN and SVGIG (reference sequence). CDR3: CAFRDRVNYEQYF. The CDR3 DNA follows: TGTGCCTTTAGGGACAGGGTGAATTACGAGCAGTACTTC.